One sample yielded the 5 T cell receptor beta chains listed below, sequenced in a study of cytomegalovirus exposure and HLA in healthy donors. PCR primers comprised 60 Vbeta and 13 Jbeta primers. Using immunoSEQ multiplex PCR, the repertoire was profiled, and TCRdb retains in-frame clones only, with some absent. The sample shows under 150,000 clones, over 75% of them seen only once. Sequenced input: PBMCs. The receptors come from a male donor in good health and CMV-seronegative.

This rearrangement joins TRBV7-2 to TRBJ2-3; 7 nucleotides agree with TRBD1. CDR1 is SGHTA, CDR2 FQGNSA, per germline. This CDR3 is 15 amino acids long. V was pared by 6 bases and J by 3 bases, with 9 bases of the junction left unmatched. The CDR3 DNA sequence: TGTGCCAGCAGTCAAGGACAGGCCGGGACAGATACGCAGTATTTT. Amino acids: CASSQGQAGTDTQYF.

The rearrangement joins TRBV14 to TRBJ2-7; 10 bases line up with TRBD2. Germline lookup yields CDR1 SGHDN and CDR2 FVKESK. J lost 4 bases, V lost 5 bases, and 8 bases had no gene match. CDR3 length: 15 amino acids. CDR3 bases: TGTGCCAGCAGCGAAACTAGCGGGATCATTTACGAGCAGTACTTC. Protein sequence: CASSETSGIIYEQYF.

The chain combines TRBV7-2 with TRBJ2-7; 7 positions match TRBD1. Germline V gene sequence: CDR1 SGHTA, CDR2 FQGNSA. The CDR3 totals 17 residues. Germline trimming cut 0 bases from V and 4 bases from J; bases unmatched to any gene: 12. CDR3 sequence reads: CASSLADRPTLYYEQYF. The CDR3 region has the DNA TGTGCCAGCAGCTTAGCGGACAGGCCGACTTTGTATTACGAGCAGTACTTC.

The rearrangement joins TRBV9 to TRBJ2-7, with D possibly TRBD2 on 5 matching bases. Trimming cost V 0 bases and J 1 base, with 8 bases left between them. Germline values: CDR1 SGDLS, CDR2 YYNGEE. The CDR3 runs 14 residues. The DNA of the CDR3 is TGTGCCAGCAGCGTAGGAGCGGATTCCTACGAGCAGTACTTC. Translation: CASSVGADSYEQYF.

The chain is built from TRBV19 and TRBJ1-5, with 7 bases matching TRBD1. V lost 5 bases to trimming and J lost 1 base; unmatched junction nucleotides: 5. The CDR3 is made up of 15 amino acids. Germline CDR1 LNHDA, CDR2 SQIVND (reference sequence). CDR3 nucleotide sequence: TGTGCCAGTAGTGCTGCACAGGGGAGCAATCAGCCCCAGCATTTT. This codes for CASSAAQGSNQPQHF.